This TCR beta chain was identified during a study of shared clonotypes between healthy human individuals. For this clone: Its antigen is as yet unknown.

The V gene end was trimmed by 4 bases and the J gene end by 8 bases; junction bases not matched to a gene: 6. Germline-derived CDR1 and CDR2 are SGHVS and FQNEAQ. The CDR3 spans 14 residues. The study's findings and limits: Between a few donors, naive CD4 clonotypes were shared at a level of around 4.9%.

TCRdb's table, derived via immunoSEQ multiplex PCR, lists solely in-frame clones and lacks some. The table shows 600,000 to 750,000 clones, with roughly 78% occurring only once. This receptor was obtained from a woman under 40 in good health. The rearrangement uses TRBV7-8 and TRBJ1-4, with TRBD1 identical over 8 bases. Material for sequencing was memory CD4+ T cells sorted from blood. Subset in this sample: CD45RA-negative fraction. CDR3 in amino acids: CASSSGQGREKLFF. The DNA for the CDR3 is TGTGCCAGCAGCTCCGGACAGGGAAGGGAAAAACTGTTTTTT.